A single sample gave rise to the 30 T cell receptor beta chains below, sequenced in a study of CD8 T cells in ankylosing spondylitis. TCRdb used MiXCR to reprocess the 5' RACE reads, holding one entry per CDR3 protein. The data hold hundreds of thousands of distinct CDR3 sequences, with roughly 25% observed a single time. Sample: blood, either unsorted or a sorted T cell fraction (not recorded which). The receptors here all came from a male donor with ankylosing spondylitis or in good health (not recorded which).

Many counts were recorded for this clonotype. The chain couples TRBV6-1 to TRBJ2-3; D unresolved. The germline V and J ends were trimmed by 3 bases and 1 base, with 8 bases remaining between them. Germline CDR1 reads MNHNS; CDR2 reads SASEGT. This CDR3 is 14 amino acids long. Here the CDR3 reads CASSEAVRTDTQYF. CDR3 in DNA: TGTGCCAGCAGTGAGGCGGTGCGCACAGATACGCAGTATTTT.

This clonotype was counted a few times. This sequence joins TRBV19 and TRBJ2-5; 8 bases align to TRBD1. The CDR3 runs 15 residues. Germline V gene data show CDR1 as LNHDA and CDR2 as SQIVND (reference sequence). V lost 4 bases, J lost 5 bases, and 9 bases stayed unmatched. CDR3 sequence: CASSTADRGRETQYF. DNA for the CDR3: TGTGCCAGTAGTACCGCCGACAGGGGAAGGGAGACCCAGTACTTC.

Remarks on this clonotype: Given a much more abundant clone one base away, this may be a read error. The rearrangement uses TRBV27 and TRBJ1-6; no definite D call. The CDR3 spans 14 residues. Germline-derived CDR1 and CDR2 are MNHEY and SMNVEV (reference sequence). CDR3 nucleotides: TGTGTCAGCAGTTTAGAGGAGTATAATTCACCCCTCCACTTT. It specifies CVSSLEEYNSPLHF.

In this sample, this clonotype turned up many times. DNA for the CDR3: TGTGCCAGCAGCTTAGACCGAGATCATGGCTACACCTTC. It codes for CASSLDRDHGYTF. The chain joins TRBV7-8 to TRBJ1-2; no clear D. This CDR3 is 13 amino acids long. Germline lookup yields CDR1 SGHVS and CDR2 FQNEAQ. V lost 1 base and J lost 6, with 9 bases in between.

This clonotype has a handful of counts. This chain uses TRBV29-1 with TRBJ1-4; D uncertain. The CDR3 extends over 13 amino acids. Germline V gene sequence: CDR1 SQVTM, CDR2 ANQGSEA. With 4 bases removed from V and 3 bases from J, the gap between germline ends came to 9 bases. The CDR3 nucleotides are TGCAGCGTTGGAGAGGGAGCTAATGAAAAACTGTTTTTT. This sequence encodes CSVGEGANEKLFF.

The gene calls are TRBV7-3 and TRBJ2-1, with 7 nucleotides matching TRBD2. CDR1 is SGHTA and CDR2 is FQGTGA in the germline V gene. The CDR3 is 13 amino acids. With V trimmed by 3 bases and J by 9 bases, 5 bases remained unmatched. The CDR3 DNA is TGTGCCAGCAGCTTCCGCGGGAGTGGTGAGCAGTTCTTC. This gives the protein CASSFRGSGEQFF.

CDR3 amino acids: CSAADRGRVGGTDTQYF. CDR3 sequence (DNA): TGCAGTGCTGCGGACAGGGGAAGGGTTGGAGGCACAGATACGCAGTATTTT. J is TRBJ2-3 and V is TRBV20-1, with 9 nucleotides matching TRBD1. V trimming: 5 bases; J trimming: 1 base; junction bases outside the gene matches: 13. CDR1 and CDR2 (germline): DFQATT, SNEGSKA (reference sequence). The CDR3 has 17 residues.

This chain links TRBV20-1 with TRBJ2-7; 9 nucleotides line up with TRBD1. The CDR3 is 15 amino acids. Germline CDR1 DFQATT, CDR2 SNEGSKA (reference sequence). V gave up 6 bases and J gave up 6 bases; unmatched junction bases: 15. The CDR3 spells CSADVTGQGGSEQYF. The CDR3 DNA reads TGCAGTGCCGATGTGACGGGACAGGGAGGTAGCGAGCAGTACTTC.

The chain carries TRBV20-1 and TRBJ2-5; D may match TRBD1 or TRBD2 (5 bases each). Trimming shortened V by 3 bases and J by 3 bases, and 14 bases separated the two germline ends. Germline V gene sequence: CDR1 DFQATT, CDR2 SNEGSKA (reference sequence). The CDR3 contains 14 residues. The CDR3 nucleotides read TGCAGTGCTAGGGTAAAGGGACCCGAAGAGACCCAGTACTTC. Amino acids: CSARVKGPEETQYF.

The chain joins TRBV6-1 to TRBJ1-6; D call uncertain. The CDR3 runs 16 residues. Germline V CDR1 and CDR2: MNHNS, SASEGT. V lost 6 bases and J 9 bases, leaving 21 bases between the germline ends. The CDR3 DNA reads as TGTGCCAGCAGCCTCAGTTGGGATGTCGAGAGTTCACCCCTCCACTTT. Translating it yields CASSLSWDVESSPLHF.

This clonotype was counted once. V usage is TRBV20-1 and J usage is TRBJ2-7, with 7 nucleotides matching TRBD2. V trimming: 2 bases; J trimming: 4 bases; junction bases outside the gene matches: 8. Germline assignment: CDR1 DFQATT and CDR2 SNEGSKA (reference sequence). The CDR3 contains 14 residues. CDR3 residues: CSARQVTSLYEQYF. Written as DNA, the CDR3 is TGCAGTGCTAGACAGGTGACTAGCTTGTACGAGCAGTACTTC.

This clonotype was counted only a few times. The V gene is TRBV29-1, the J gene TRBJ2-3; 12 bases align to TRBD2. This CDR3 comprises 17 residues. Losses at the gene ends were 8 bases for V and 0 bases for J; bases not matched to a gene: 12. CDR1 and CDR2 from the germline V gene are SQVTM and ANQGSEA. Here the CDR3 DNA reads TGCAGCCACAGGGGACGGACTAGCGGGATGAGCACAGATACGCAGTATTTT. It specifies CSHRGRTSGMSTDTQYF.

This clonotype occurred many times. The chain is built from TRBV3-1 and TRBJ1-6, with D possibly matching TRBD1 (5 bases). This CDR3 is built from 16 residues. V lost 1 base and J lost 5, with 12 bases in between. From germline, CDR1 is LGHDT and CDR2 YNNKEL (reference sequence). The chain's CDR3 is CASSQVEQANNSPLHF. The CDR3 coding sequence is TGTGCCAGCAGCCAAGTAGAACAGGCCAATAATTCACCCCTCCACTTT.

There are a few counts of this clonotype. V and J are TRBV20-1 and TRBJ2-1; no definite D call. The CDR3 has 13 amino acids. With 7 bases removed from V and 0 bases from J, the gap between germline ends came to 10 bases. The germline V gene has CDR1 DFQATT and CDR2 SNEGSKA (reference sequence). CDR3 coding DNA: TGCAGTGGGGCTTCGAGCTCCTACAATGAGCAGTTCTTC. Its translation is CSGASSSYNEQFF.

CDR3 loop: CSAPLAGVINEQFF. CDR3 bases: TGCAGTGCCCCTCTAGCGGGAGTAATCAATGAGCAGTTCTTC. The chain joins TRBV20-1 to TRBJ2-1; TRBD2 matches 10 bases. The CDR3 is made up of 14 amino acids. Per germline, CDR1 DFQATT and CDR2 SNEGSKA (reference sequence). J lost 6 bases, V lost 6 bases, and 8 bases had no gene match.

The chain couples TRBV20-1 to TRBJ2-7; D gene unclear. CDR1 is DFQATT, CDR2 SNEGSKA, per germline (reference sequence). The CDR3 has 14 amino acids. Trimming took 3 bases from V and 2 from J, leaving 14 bases between them. In nucleotides, the CDR3 is TGCAGTGCTAGGAATTCGAAAGAGACCTACGAGCAGTACTTC. Its translation is CSARNSKETYEQYF.

The sample holds many counts of this clonotype. The chain couples TRBV5-1 to TRBJ2-3; 7 bases match TRBD2. Germline CDR1 is SGHRS and CDR2 is YFSETQ. The CDR3 is 16 residues long. J was trimmed by 1 base and V by 0 bases; bases with no gene match: 5. The CDR3 DNA is TGCGCCAGCAGCTTGGCGGCGGGAGATGGCACAGATACGCAGTATTTT. Protein: CASSLAAGDGTDTQYF.

V and J are TRBV7-3 and TRBJ1-1; 8 positions agree with TRBD1. V shed 3 bases, J shed 4 bases, and the junction held 1 base outside the gene matches. This CDR3 region has 13 residues. Germline V gene lookup returns CDR1 SGHTA and CDR2 FQGTGA. CDR3 nucleotides: TGTGCCAGCAGCTTGGACAGGGTCACTGAAGCTTTCTTT. Protein sequence: CASSLDRVTEAFF.

This clonotype was picked up many times. The CDR3 region is CASRGTGELFF. CDR3 DNA: TGTGCCAGCAGGGGGACCGGGGAGCTGTTTTTT. The chain employs TRBV27 and TRBJ2-2; unclear D gene. The germline CDR1 and CDR2 sequences are MNHEY and SMNVEV (reference sequence). CDR3 size: 11 residues. V lost 6 bases, J lost 5 bases, and 4 bases lay in between.

This clonotype has ten or more counts. The rearrangement joins TRBV11-2 to TRBJ2-1, with a possible D match to TRBD1 (5 bases). CDR1 and CDR2 from the germline V gene are SGHAT and FQNNGV. V was cut by 5 bases and J by 8 bases, with 10 bases left in between. This CDR3 comprises 12 residues. CDR3: CASSTQGDEQFF. The CDR3 DNA sequence: TGTGCCAGCAGCACCCAAGGGGATGAGCAGTTCTTC. The entire variable domain, with the rest obtained from reference TRBV11-2 and TRBJ2-1, is as follows: EAGVAQSPRYKIIEKRQSVAFWCNPISGHATLYWYQQILGQGPKLLIQFQNNGVVDDSQLPKDRFSAERLKGVDSTLKIQPAKLEDSAVYLCASSTQGDEQFFGPGTRLTVL.

There are many counts of this clonotype. V usage is TRBV20-1 and J usage is TRBJ1-6; D is perhaps TRBD1 (6 bases). From germline, CDR1 is DFQATT and CDR2 SNEGSKA (reference sequence). V dropped 1 base and J dropped 7 bases, with 8 bases sitting between them. The CDR3 runs to 13 residues. The CDR3 bases are TGCAGTGCTAGAGGGAGGGGGAATTCACCCCTCCACTTT. Translating gives CSARGRGNSPLHF.

The table lists this clonotype with a few counts. The chain is built from TRBV6-5 and TRBJ2-3; possible D gene TRBD1, 6 bases. Between the trimmed V and J ends, which lost 4 bases and 5 bases, there was a span of 10 bases. This CDR3 is 13 amino acids long. Germline V gives CDR1 MNHEY, CDR2 SVGAGI. CDR3 residues: CASSLRGLDTQYF. The CDR3 DNA reads as TGTGCCAGCAGTTTAAGGGGGTTAGATACGCAGTATTTT.

This clonotype came up many times. The chain couples TRBV4-3 to TRBJ2-1, with a weak D call TRBD1 (6 bases). Trimming shortened V by 7 bases and J by 0 bases, and 13 bases separated the two germline ends. Germline lookup yields CDR1 LGHNA and CDR2 YSLEER. CDR3 size: 15 residues. This CDR3 is CASTLDRSSYNEQFF. The DNA for the CDR3 is TGCGCCAGCACCCTAGACAGGAGCTCCTACAATGAGCAGTTCTTC.

This clonotype was recorded at least ten times. The rearrangement uses TRBV12-3 or TRBV12-4 and TRBJ1-5, with a tentative D call TRBD1 (5 bases). There are 15 residues in the CDR3. V lost 3 bases and J lost 4, with 13 bases in between. The CDR3 nucleotides are TGTGCCAGCAGTTTGGAGGGGATTGCTAATCAGCCCCAGCATTTT. Its protein is CASSLEGIANQPQHF.

This clonotype was seen repeatedly, ten times or more. The chain links TRBV12-3 or TRBV12-4 to TRBJ2-4; tentatively, D is TRBD1 (6 bases). The CDR3 is made up of 17 amino acids. Between the trimmed V and J ends, which lost 4 bases and 0 bases, there was a span of 16 bases. The CDR3 DNA reads as TGTGCCAGCAGTTCCCGGTCAGGGGAATTAGCCAAAAACATTCAGTACTTC. Its translation is CASSSRSGELAKNIQYF.

CDR3 residues: CSARVGGTAGNEQFF. The CDR3 region has the DNA TGCAGTGCTAGAGTGGGGGGGACAGCGGGGAATGAGCAGTTCTTC. The V call is TRBV20-1, the J call TRBJ2-1; perhaps D is TRBD1 or TRBD2 (7 bases each). The CDR3 runs to 15 residues. CDR1 is DFQATT and CDR2 is SNEGSKA in the germline V gene (reference sequence). V was pared by 1 base and J by 7 bases, with 17 bases between.

The rearrangement uses TRBV9 and TRBJ2-1, with a possible D match to TRBD2 (6 bases). Germline V gene sequence: CDR1 SGDLS, CDR2 YYNGEE. V was pared by 2 bases and J by 7 bases, with 13 bases between. CDR3 length equals 14 residues. CDR3 sequence: CASSVWEEANEQFF. In nucleotides, the CDR3 is TGTGCCAGCAGCGTGTGGGAGGAGGCGAATGAGCAGTTCTTC.

This clonotype was recorded many times. This chain links TRBV6-5 with TRBJ2-5; maybe TRBD2 (6 bases). CDR1 is MNHEY and CDR2 is SVGAGI in the germline V gene. The V and J ends lost 3 bases and 1 base respectively, with 12 bases between them. The CDR3 spans 15 residues. The CDR3 protein is CASSYSGNRQETQYF. For the CDR3, the DNA is TGTGCCAGCAGTTATAGCGGTAATCGCCAAGAGACCCAGTACTTC.

V is TRBV7-9 and J is TRBJ2-1; no clear D gene. V lost 2 bases to trimming and J lost 5 bases, with 13 bases between them. CDR3 size: 15 residues. Germline V gene lookup returns CDR1 SEHNR and CDR2 FQNEAQ (reference sequence). Written as DNA, the CDR3 is TGTGCCAGCAGCTTATGGGATAGAGTCAACAATGAGCAGTTCTTC. This translates into CASSLWDRVNNEQFF. The variable domain in full, with the rest retrieved from reference TRBV7-9 and TRBJ2-1, is DTGVSQNPRHKITKRGQNVTFRCDPISEHNRLYWYRQTLGQGPEFLTYFQNEAQLEKSRLLSDRFSAERPKGSFSTLEIQRTEQGDSAMYLCASSLWDRVNNEQFFGPGTRLTVL.

This clonotype was observed a handful of times. This chain uses TRBV6-1 with TRBJ2-7, with 10 bases fitting TRBD2. The CDR3 covers 15 residues. With 6 bases clipped from V and 5 bases from J, the junction kept 10 bases outside the gene matches. Germline CDR1 MNHNS, CDR2 SASEGT. The CDR3 here is CASSPSGRGWNEQYF. CDR3 coding DNA: TGTGCCAGCAGCCCTAGCGGGAGAGGCTGGAACGAGCAGTACTTC.